One and the same sample provided the 32 T cell receptor beta chains below, sequenced in a study of neurological immune-mediated disorders. Using its own MiXCR run on the 5' RACE reads, TCRdb lists one record per CDR3 protein. The sample holds 65,000 to 95,000 distinct CDR3 sequences, about 5.2% seen once. What was sequenced was PBMCs. Receptor source: a woman aged 25-40 years with multiple sclerosis.

Ten or more counts support this clonotype. V gene TRBV4-2 combines with J gene TRBJ2-1; TRBD2 matches at 13 bases. V shed 2 bases and J 10 bases; nucleotides not matched to a gene: 5. CDR1 and CDR2 (germline): LGHNA, YNFKEQ. The CDR3 consists of 15 residues. The CDR3 reads CASSQTSGGAEEQFF. The CDR3 DNA sequence: TGTGCCAGCAGCCAAACTAGCGGGGGGGCCGAGGAGCAGTTCTTC.

In its sample, this clonotype was seen many times. This sequence joins TRBV5-1 and TRBJ2-2; D gene ambiguous. This CDR3 is 16 amino acids long. V was clipped by 3 bases and J by 2 bases, with 14 bases between them. Germline V CDR1 and CDR2: SGHRS, YFSETQ. The DNA for the CDR3 is TGCGCCAGCAGCTCCAAGGCGCAGCTCAACACCGGGGAGCTGTTTTTT. It codes for CASSSKAQLNTGELFF.

On this clonotype itself: A much larger clone lies a single base off, so this may be a read error. The chain links TRBV5-5 to TRBJ2-5; a weak D match, TRBD2 (6 bases). V was cut by 1 base and J by 2 bases, with 12 bases left in between. From germline, CDR1 is SGHKS and CDR2 YYEKEE (reference sequence). CDR3 length: 15 residues. In DNA, the CDR3 is TGTGCCAGCAGCTTGCCTGTGGAGGGTCAAGAGACCCAGTACTTC. It specifies CASSLPVEGQETQYF.

This clonotype was recorded a few times. The rearrangement links TRBV6-5 to TRBJ1-1; a possible D gene is TRBD1 (6 bases). Trimming cost V 2 bases and J 7 bases, with 8 bases left between them. Germline loops: CDR1 MNHEY, CDR2 SVGAGI. This CDR3 spans 12 amino acids. The CDR3 DNA is TGTGCCAGCAGTTACGGAGGGGGTGAAGCTTTCTTT. It codes for CASSYGGGEAFF.

The CDR3 sequence is CSAQGQGGYNEQFF. CDR3 in DNA: TGCAGTGCCCAGGGACAGGGAGGGTACAATGAGCAGTTCTTC. The chain recombines TRBV20-1 with TRBJ2-1, with 9 bases that match TRBD1. CDR3 length: 14 residues. The V gene end was trimmed by 6 bases and the J gene end by 4 bases; junction bases not matched to a gene: 7. The germline V gene encodes CDR1 DFQATT and CDR2 SNEGSKA (reference sequence).

This clonotype was counted at least ten times. V and J are TRBV28 and TRBJ2-3; tentatively, D is TRBD1 (6 bases). Germline CDR1 and CDR2: MDHEN and SYDVKM. The CDR3 runs to 13 residues. Between the trimmed V and J ends, which lost 11 bases and 2 bases, there was a span of 14 bases. CDR3 sequence (DNA): TGTGCCGAACAGGGTTCCCTCACAGATACGCAGTATTTT. This encodes CAEQGSLTDTQYF. Complete variable domain (other parts from reference TRBV28 and TRBJ2-3): DVKVTQSSRYLVKRTGEKVFLECVQDMDHENMFWYRQDPGLGLRLIYFSYDVKMKEKGDIPEGYSVSREKKERFSLILESASTNQTSMYLCAEQGSLTDTQYFGPGTRLTVL.

The chain joins TRBV24-1 to TRBJ2-3; possible D gene TRBD2, 5 bases. V was clipped by 5 bases and J by 0 bases, with 14 bases between them. CDR3 length: 16 residues. Germline values: CDR1 KGHDR, CDR2 SFDVKD. CDR3 residues: CATSGPPGTSTDTQYF. In DNA, the CDR3 is TGTGCCACCAGTGGCCCCCCGGGAACTAGCACAGATACGCAGTATTTT.

This clonotype was observed many times. This chain uses TRBV11-3 with TRBJ2-1; TRBD1 matches 8 bases. J lost 3 bases, V lost 0 bases, and 4 bases had no gene match. The CDR3 runs 16 residues. CDR1 is SGHNT, CDR2 YENEEA, per germline. The CDR3 bases are TGTGCCAGCAGCTTAGACGGACAGGGAGACTACAATGAGCAGTTCTTC. This gives the protein CASSLDGQGDYNEQFF.

This clonotype was seen many times. V gene TRBV11-2 combines with J gene TRBJ2-1; no reliable D call. The CDR3 has 15 residues. Trimming removed 5 bases at V and 0 bases at J, with 11 bases between. Germline V gene lookup returns CDR1 SGHAT and CDR2 FQNNGV. This CDR3 reads CASSQRASSYNEQFF. CDR3 nucleotides: TGTGCCAGCAGCCAACGAGCGAGCTCCTACAATGAGCAGTTCTTC.

This clonotype has at least ten counts. The rearrangement uses TRBV15 and TRBJ2-7; the D call may be TRBD1 or TRBD2 (5 bases each). The germline V gene encodes CDR1 LNHNV and CDR2 YYDKDF (reference sequence). The CDR3 runs to 14 residues. V was shortened by 5 bases and J by 5 bases, with 16 bases between the two germline ends. CDR3 in DNA: TGTGCCACCAGCGGGGACGGTTCCCTCGACGAGCAGTACTTC. It specifies CATSGDGSLDEQYF.

This clonotype was counted ten times or more. The chain employs TRBV20-1 and TRBJ2-7; TRBD2 aligns across 10 bases. In germline, CDR1 is DFQATT, CDR2 SNEGSKA (reference sequence). With 2 bases clipped from V and 3 bases from J, the junction kept 7 bases outside the gene matches. The CDR3 covers 15 residues. Here the CDR3 DNA reads TGCAGTGCTAGAAGCCCCGGGACTAGCGACTACGAGCAGTACTTC. Protein sequence: CSARSPGTSDYEQYF.

The sample holds many counts of this clonotype. The chain uses TRBV27 and TRBJ2-1; 12 bases line up with TRBD2. The CDR3 runs to 15 residues. V was pared by 5 bases and J by 6 bases, with 5 bases of the junction left unmatched. Germline loops: CDR1 MNHEY, CDR2 SMNVEV (reference sequence). The CDR3: CASSLVTSGGNEQFF. The CDR3 DNA is TGTGCCAGCAGTCTGGTGACTAGCGGGGGCAATGAGCAGTTCTTC.

This clonotype has at least ten counts. CDR3 sequence: CASSPGQGSSYGYTF. The CDR3 DNA reads TGCGCCAGCAGCCCTGGACAGGGGAGCAGCTATGGCTACACCTTC. This chain uses TRBV5-1 with TRBJ1-2; 9 nucleotides agree with TRBD1. Trimming removed 4 bases from V and 4 bases from J; junction bases left unmatched: 8. CDR3 length equals 15 residues. Germline V gene sequence: CDR1 SGHRS, CDR2 YFSETQ.

This clonotype was found many times. This sequence joins TRBV5-1 and TRBJ2-2; 11 bases are shared with TRBD2. V gave up 5 bases and J gave up 1 base; unmatched junction bases: 10. Germline CDR1 SGHRS, CDR2 YFSETQ. CDR3 length: 18 amino acids. CDR3 in DNA: TGCGCCAGCAGGTCTCTAGCGGGGGGAACTCTGAACACCGGGGAGCTGTTTTTT. This encodes CASRSLAGGTLNTGELFF.

The rearrangement links TRBV27 to TRBJ2-1; 10 nucleotides line up with TRBD2. CDR1 and CDR2 (germline): MNHEY, SMNVEV (reference sequence). With 4 bases clipped from V and 0 bases from J, the junction kept 6 bases outside the gene matches. The CDR3 has 17 amino acids. CDR3 amino acids: CASSSGTSVSSYNEQFF. CDR3 nucleotides: TGTGCCAGCAGTTCTGGGACTAGCGTAAGCTCCTACAATGAGCAGTTCTTC.

This clonotype was seen many times. The chain uses TRBV20-1 and TRBJ2-1, with D possibly being TRBD1 (7 bases). This CDR3 region has 17 residues. CDR1 is DFQATT, CDR2 SNEGSKA, per germline (reference sequence). Trimming took 6 bases from V and 0 from J, leaving 21 bases between them. CDR3 residues: CSALGLLRDSSYNEQFF. The CDR3 coding sequence is TGCAGTGCCCTAGGACTACTCCGGGACAGCTCCTACAATGAGCAGTTCTTC.

This chain links TRBV10-1 with TRBJ1-4, with 8 positions matching TRBD1. Germline CDR1 WNHNN, CDR2 SYGVQD (reference sequence). The ends lost 9 bases at V and 6 bases at J; junction bases unmatched: 9. The CDR3 totals 14 residues. CDR3 residues: CARGEGQAYEKLFF. Here the CDR3 DNA reads TGCGCCAGGGGAGAGGGACAGGCGTATGAAAAACTGTTTTTT.

The table lists this clonotype with many counts. The rearrangement links TRBV27 to TRBJ2-7; 11 nucleotides line up with TRBD2. After removal of 4 bases from V and 7 bases from J, the junction contained 9 bases not matched to a gene. This CDR3 contains 15 residues. CDR1 MNHEY and CDR2 SMNVEV come from the germline V gene (reference sequence). CDR3 in DNA: TGTGCCAGCAGTTCTTTAGCGGGAGGGCCTGGAGAGCAGTACTTC. Its protein product is CASSSLAGGPGEQYF.

This clonotype was counted many times. The chain couples TRBV3-1 to TRBJ2-3; TRBD2 might be the D (5 bases). This CDR3 comprises 18 residues. Germline V lookup: CDR1 LGHDT, CDR2 YNNKEL (reference sequence). V gave up 3 bases and J gave up 5 bases, with 24 bases separating them. CDR3 sequence: CASSHITRLTLSGDTQYF. CDR3 DNA: TGTGCCAGCAGCCACATAACTAGGCTAACGCTCTCGGGAGATACGCAGTATTTT.

This clonotype was detected many times. The chain couples TRBV6-5 to TRBJ2-5; 8 nucleotides match TRBD1. Germline trimming cut 2 bases from V and 7 bases from J; bases unmatched to any gene: 9. Germline values: CDR1 MNHEY, CDR2 SVGAGI. There are 15 residues in the CDR3. Here the CDR3 DNA reads TGTGCCAGCAGTTACGCCAGGGGGCACTTTGGGACCCAGTACTTC. It codes for CASSYARGHFGTQYF.

The chain uses TRBV6-6 and TRBJ1-1, with 8 bases identical to TRBD1. The trim removed 8 bases at V and 4 bases at J, leaving 3 bases unmatched. Germline CDR1 MNHNY, CDR2 SVGAGI (reference sequence). This CDR3 is built from 12 residues. Here the CDR3 reads CASAGGFTEAFF. The DNA of the CDR3 is TGTGCCAGCGCAGGGGGCTTCACTGAAGCTTTCTTT.

This clonotype was recorded many times. CDR3 sequence (DNA): TGCGCCAGCAGCTTGGCCACGGGTAGCTACGAGCAGTACGTC. This sequence encodes CASSLATGSYEQYV. This chain links TRBV5-1 with TRBJ2-7; no clear D. V lost 0 bases to trimming and J lost 3 bases, with 10 bases between them. Looked up from germline, CDR1 is SGHRS and CDR2 is YFSETQ. CDR3 length: 14 residues.

The sample holds many counts of this clonotype. The V and J genes are TRBV5-1 and TRBJ2-2, with D perhaps being TRBD1 or TRBD2 (5 bases each). From germline, CDR1 is SGHRS and CDR2 YFSETQ. The CDR3 is 17 residues long. The V and J ends lost 4 bases and 5 bases respectively, with 21 bases between them. The CDR3 DNA is TGCGCCAGCAGCCCGCAAGGCCCTCGAGGGGCGACCGGGGAGCTGTTTTTT. Translated, it gives CASSPQGPRGATGELFF. Based on the CDR3 plus reference TRBV5-1 and TRBJ2-2, the full variable domain is KAGVTQTPRYLIKTRGQQVTLSCSPISGHRSVSWYQQTPGQGLQFLFEYFSETQRNKGNFPGRFSGRQFSNSRSEMNVSTLELGDSALYLCASSPQGPRGATGELFFGEGSRLTVL.

This clonotype has ten or more counts. CDR3 region: CSARSSSYNSPLHF. The CDR3 nucleotides are TGCAGTGCTAGAAGCAGCTCCTATAATTCACCCCTCCACTTT. The chain combines TRBV20-1 with TRBJ1-6; D is undetermined. Germline V gives CDR1 DFQATT, CDR2 SNEGSKA (reference sequence). The CDR3 totals 14 residues. The V and J ends lost 2 bases and 0 bases respectively, with 5 bases between them.

This clonotype was seen repeatedly, ten times or more. This chain's CDR3 is CASSSRDGTDTQYF. The CDR3 DNA reads TGTGCCAGCAGTTCCCGAGACGGCACAGATACGCAGTATTTT. The V call is TRBV12-3 or TRBV12-4, the J call TRBJ2-3; D is unclear. The CDR3 is 14 residues long. V gave up 4 bases and J gave up 1 base, with 9 bases separating them.

In this sample, this clonotype turned up many times. CDR3: CASSLERQGHHFF. CDR3 in DNA: TGCGCCAGCAGCTTGGAGCGGCAGGGCCACCACTTCTTC. The gene calls are TRBV5-1 and TRBJ2-1; D may be TRBD1 or TRBD2 (5 bases each). V lost 0 bases to trimming and J lost 16 bases, with 17 bases between them. The CDR3 extends over 13 amino acids. Germline V gene data show CDR1 as SGHRS and CDR2 as YFSETQ.

This clonotype was observed at least ten times. The chain uses TRBV20-1 and TRBJ2-3; D is perhaps TRBD2 (6 bases). The germline gives CDR1 DFQATT, CDR2 SNEGSKA (reference sequence). The V and J ends lost 5 bases and 3 bases respectively, with 18 bases between them. The CDR3 extends over 15 amino acids. The CDR3 loop is CSAHQASAGTDTQYF. CDR3 DNA: TGCAGTGCTCATCAGGCGTCTGCGGGGACAGATACGCAGTATTTT.

Many counts were recorded for this clonotype. The rearrangement uses TRBV20-1 and TRBJ2-3; D unresolved. From germline, CDR1 is DFQATT and CDR2 SNEGSKA (reference sequence). The CDR3 runs 10 residues. V shed 5 bases and J shed 6 bases, with 6 bases lying between them. The CDR3 nucleotides read TGCAGTGCTCAGATCGATACGCAGTATTTT. Encoded protein: CSAQIDTQYF.

This clonotype was seen at least ten times. This chain uses TRBV20-1 with TRBJ2-5, with TRBD2 identical over 8 bases. The CDR3 is 13 residues long. Germline trimming cut 6 bases from V and 1 base from J; bases unmatched to any gene: 4. Germline V lookup: CDR1 DFQATT, CDR2 SNEGSKA (reference sequence). Written as DNA, the CDR3 is TGCAGTGCAGGTACTAGCGGCCAAGAGACCCAGTACTTC. It translates to CSAGTSGQETQYF.

The chain carries TRBV12-3 or TRBV12-4 and TRBJ1-1, with 10 bases identical to TRBD1. Trimming took 5 bases from V and 5 from J; bases not matched to a gene: 5. The CDR3 totals 14 residues. CDR3: CASSIGTGETEAFF. The DNA of the CDR3 is TGTGCCAGCAGTATCGGGACAGGGGAGACTGAAGCTTTCTTT.

This clonotype has just a few counts. V usage is TRBV6-1 and J usage is TRBJ1-1; no firm D call. This CDR3 has 12 amino acids. V was pared by 3 bases and J by 2 bases, with 4 bases between. Germline V lookup: CDR1 MNHNS, CDR2 SASEGT. This CDR3 is CASSDPNTEAFF. The DNA of the CDR3 is TGTGCCAGCAGTGACCCCAACACTGAAGCTTTCTTT.

The chain employs TRBV10-3 and TRBJ1-1; a weak D match, TRBD1 (6 bases). This CDR3 comprises 13 residues. Trimming removed 8 bases at V and 8 bases at J, with 18 bases between. Germline-derived CDR1 and CDR2 are ENHRY and SYGVKD. CDR3 DNA sequence: TGTGCCATCTCGTCACAGGGTCTTGGGGAAGCTTTCTTT. It is translated as CAISSQGLGEAFF.